These 18 T cell receptor beta chains were all obtained from the same sample, sequenced in a study of a mutant IDH1 vaccine in newly diagnosed glioma. The data were produced by immunoSEQ multiplex PCR, yet TCRdb's version contains in-frame clones alone and is incomplete. The data show approximately 45,000 clones, around 94% seen once. The time point was: week 35, safety follow-up. In every dose of vaccine, 300 ug of mutant IDH1 20-mer peptide was given alongside topical imiquimod. For these receptors, no antigen is known. Sample: PBMCs, taken from a glioma patient whose treatment included an IDH1 peptide vaccine. Every receptor here comes from a man aged 50-59 years with glioma.

This rearrangement joins TRBV5-1 to TRBJ2-7, with 8 bases matching TRBD2. Germline CDR1 and CDR2: SGHRS and YFSETQ. CDR3 size: 15 residues. V lost 5 bases and J lost 4; bases outside the gene matches: 11. CDR3 nucleotide sequence: TGCGCCAGCAGTCGGAGAGCGGGAGAGGCGTACGAGCAGTACTTC. Translating it yields CASSRRAGEAYEQYF.

V and J are TRBV6-1 and TRBJ2-5, with D tentatively TRBD1 (6 bases). The CDR3 totals 17 residues. Germline CDR1 is MNHNS and CDR2 is SASEGT. The V gene lost 2 bases and the J gene lost 4 bases, with 20 bases spanning the gap. CDR3 DNA sequence: TGTGCCAGCAGTGAACAAAGCTGGGGACACGCGCCAGAGACCCAGTACTTC. As protein: CASSEQSWGHAPETQYF.

This clone was observed a single time. The CDR3, as DNA: TGTGCCAGTAGTACCGGGACAGGACCCTACAATGAGCAGTTCTTC. Its translation is CASSTGTGPYNEQFF. This chain links TRBV19 with TRBJ2-1, with 8 bases that match TRBD1. Germline CDR1 and CDR2: LNHDA and SQIVND (reference sequence). The CDR3 consists of 15 residues. The J segment lost 2 bases and the V segment lost 4 bases, leaving 4 bases of the junction unmatched.

This chain links TRBV4-2 with TRBJ2-5; tentative D call: TRBD1 (5 bases). The germline CDR1 and CDR2 sequences are LGHNA and YNFKEQ. CDR3 length: 16 residues. The V end was cut by 0 bases, the J end by 2 bases, with 13 bases between. The CDR3 region is CASSQEGGAAQETQYF. CDR3 bases: TGTGCCAGCAGCCAAGAGGGTGGGGCAGCTCAAGAGACCCAGTACTTC.

The chain combines TRBV7-6 with TRBJ2-3, with D hard to call. The germline gives CDR1 SGHVS, CDR2 FNYEAQ. Trimming took 4 bases from V and 3 from J, leaving 14 bases between them. CDR3 size: 15 residues. CDR3 DNA sequence: TGTGCCAGCAGCTGGAAGGGCAGTGGGACAGATACGCAGTATTTT. This encodes CASSWKGSGTDTQYF.

The V gene is TRBV7-2, the J gene TRBJ2-5, with D tentatively TRBD1 (6 bases). The V gene lost 3 bases and the J gene lost 7 bases, with 15 bases spanning the gap. This CDR3 spans 14 amino acids. Germline CDR1 and CDR2: SGHTA and FQGNSA. The CDR3 is CASSLGASWGTQYF. The CDR3 region has the DNA TGTGCCAGCAGCTTGGGGGCCTCATGGGGGACCCAGTACTTC. Supplemented by reference TRBV7-2 and TRBJ2-5, the full variable domain reads GAGVSQSPSNKVTEKGKDVELRCDPISGHTALYWYRQSLGQGLEFLIYFQGNSAPDKSGLPSDRFSAERTGGSVSTLTIQRTQQEDSAVYLCASSLGASWGTQYFGPGTRLLVL.

This clone was counted a single time. The rearrangement links TRBV6-5 to TRBJ1-1; weak D call: TRBD1 (6 bases). Looked up from germline, CDR1 is MNHEY and CDR2 is SVGAGI. This CDR3 spans 15 amino acids. V was cut by 3 bases and J by 2 bases, with 13 bases left in between. The CDR3 sequence is CASSYKRGANTEAFF. Written as DNA, the CDR3 is TGTGCCAGCAGTTATAAGAGGGGGGCCAACACTGAAGCTTTCTTT.

This chain joins TRBV6-1 and TRBJ2-7; 7 bases fit TRBD2. The germline V gene has CDR1 MNHNS and CDR2 SASEGT. This CDR3 spans 15 amino acids. The J segment lost 6 bases and the V segment lost 6 bases, leaving 14 bases of the junction unmatched. CDR3 nucleotide sequence: TGTGCCAGCAGCCGAAAGGTCCTAGCGGCCGGCGAGCAGTACTTC. It is translated as CASSRKVLAAGEQYF.

The DNA for the CDR3 is TGTGCCAGCAGCTTGGCCCCGGGGCGGGAATTAGGAACTGAAGCTTTCTTT. Encoded protein: CASSLAPGRELGTEAFF. J is TRBJ1-1 and V is TRBV5-6, with a weak D call TRBD1 (5 bases). CDR3 size: 17 residues. CDR1 SGHDT and CDR2 YYEEEE come from the germline V gene. V was trimmed by 0 bases and J by 5 bases, leaving 20 bases between them.

This chain joins TRBV7-9 and TRBJ2-5, with TRBD1 matching over 7 bases. The CDR3 has 14 amino acids. CDR1 SEHNR and CDR2 FQNEAQ come from the germline V gene (reference sequence). The V and J ends lost 3 bases and 5 bases, in that order; junction bases with no gene match: 6. For the CDR3, the DNA is TGTGCCAGCAGCTTTGTAGGGGGCGGGGAGACCCAGTACTTC. Protein: CASSFVGGGETQYF. The full variable domain, its missing parts supplied by reference TRBV7-9 and TRBJ2-5, is DTGVSQNPRHKITKRGQNVTFRCDPISEHNRLYWYRQTLGQGPEFLTYFQNEAQLEKSRLLSDRFSAERPKGSFSTLEIQRTEQGDSAMYLCASSFVGGGETQYFGPGTRLLVL.

The V and J genes are TRBV5-1 and TRBJ2-5; D is possibly TRBD1 (6 bases). Germline CDR1 is SGHRS and CDR2 is YFSETQ. Trimming pared 4 bases from V and 6 bases from J, leaving 16 bases between. The CDR3 runs 14 residues. This chain's CDR3 is CASSGGHPGQTQYF. The DNA of the CDR3 is TGCGCCAGCAGCGGGGGACACCCCGGGCAGACCCAGTACTTC.

V usage is TRBV18 and J usage is TRBJ2-5; D possibly uses TRBD1 or TRBD2 (5 bases each). Germline V lookup: CDR1 KGHSH, CDR2 LQKENI. The CDR3 contains 15 residues. The V end lost 6 bases, the J end lost 1 base, and 15 bases lay between the germline ends. This CDR3 is CASSARGPPQETQYF. Here the CDR3 DNA reads TGTGCCAGCTCCGCACGGGGACCGCCCCAAGAGACCCAGTACTTC.

The V call is TRBV7-3, the J call TRBJ2-7, with 10 positions matching TRBD2. The V gene's germline CDR1 is SGHTA and CDR2 FQGTGA. Trimming took 5 bases from V and 2 from J; bases not matched to a gene: 6. The CDR3 loop spans 15 amino acids. CDR3 DNA: TGTGCCAGCAGCCCAACTAGCGGGACGCCCTACGAGCAGTACTTC. It encodes CASSPTSGTPYEQYF.

The V and J genes are TRBV10-2 and TRBJ1-5; D remains ambiguous. CDR1 is WSHSY, CDR2 SAAADI, per germline. Trimming left V 4 bases short and J 2 bases short, with 12 bases between. This CDR3 contains 15 residues. CDR3 loop: CASSASHSGNQPQHF. In nucleotides, the CDR3 is TGCGCCAGCAGTGCTTCCCACAGTGGCAATCAGCCCCAGCATTTT.

The table lists this clone with a count of one. The genes are TRBV7-3 and TRBJ2-1; TRBD1 is a possible D gene (6 bases). Trimming pared 5 bases from V and 3 bases from J, leaving 17 bases between. The germline CDR1 and CDR2 sequences are SGHTA and FQGTGA. The CDR3 has 16 residues. CDR3: CASSRGQPTFYNEQFF. CDR3 nucleotides: TGTGCCAGCAGCCGCGGACAGCCAACATTCTACAATGAGCAGTTCTTC.

CDR3 protein: CASSEHIDETQYF. CDR3 coding DNA: TGCGCCAGCAGTGAGCACATCGACGAGACCCAGTACTTC. This rearrangement joins TRBV10-1 to TRBJ2-5; unclear D gene. The V gene lost 2 bases and the J gene lost 5 bases, with 9 bases spanning the gap. Germline CDR1 is WNHNN and CDR2 is SYGVQD (reference sequence). There are 13 residues in the CDR3.

This clone was recorded only once. The rearrangement links TRBV2 to TRBJ1-4; D gene uncertain. CDR1 SNHLY and CDR2 FYNNEI come from the germline V gene. Deletions cut 7 bases from V and 4 bases from J, with 13 bases between. This CDR3 contains 14 residues. The DNA of the CDR3 is TGTGCCAGCAAATACGCAGGACTTAATGAAAAACTGTTTTTT. Translation gives CASKYAGLNEKLFF.

J is TRBJ1-1 and V is TRBV4-1; TRBD1 aligns across 9 bases. The CDR3 has 15 residues. The germline gives CDR1 MGHRA, CDR2 YSYEKL. Unmatched junction bases numbered 4, after V lost 0 bases and J lost 5 bases. In DNA form, the CDR3 reads TGCGCCAGCAGCCAAGAGGGAGACAGGGGGACTGAAGCTTTCTTT. The encoded protein is CASSQEGDRGTEAFF.